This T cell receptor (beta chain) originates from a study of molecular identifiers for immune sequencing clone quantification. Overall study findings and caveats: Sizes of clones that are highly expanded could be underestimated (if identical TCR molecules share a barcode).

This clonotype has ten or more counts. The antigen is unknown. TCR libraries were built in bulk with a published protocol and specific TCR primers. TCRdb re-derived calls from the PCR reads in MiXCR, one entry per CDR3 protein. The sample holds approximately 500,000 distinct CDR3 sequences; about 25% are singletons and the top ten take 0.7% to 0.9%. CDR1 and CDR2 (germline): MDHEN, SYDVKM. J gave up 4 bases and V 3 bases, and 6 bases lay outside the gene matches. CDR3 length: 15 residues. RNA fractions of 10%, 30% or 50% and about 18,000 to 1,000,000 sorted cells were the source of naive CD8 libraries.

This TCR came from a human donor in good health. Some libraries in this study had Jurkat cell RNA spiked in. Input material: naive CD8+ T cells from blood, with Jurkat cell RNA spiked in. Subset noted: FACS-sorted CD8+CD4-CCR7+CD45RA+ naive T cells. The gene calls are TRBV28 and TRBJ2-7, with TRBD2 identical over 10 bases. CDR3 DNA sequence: TGTGCCAGCAGTTTTTCGTTAGCGGGAGGATACGAGCAGTACTTC. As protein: CASSFSLAGGYEQYF.